This T cell receptor (beta chain) derives from a study of control samples from healthy donors and cancer patients. Germline loops: CDR1 LNHNV, CDR2 YYDKDF (reference sequence). This CDR3 region has 16 residues. The junction had 7 bases not matched to a gene; V was cut back by 8 bases and J by 0 bases. TCRdb's table, derived via immunoSEQ multiplex PCR, lists solely in-frame clones and lacks some. The sample lists just under 150,000 clones; 91% were seen once. Sequenced input: blood. This chain joins TRBV15 and TRBJ1-5, with 10 bases identical to TRBD1. This receptor was identified in a man aged 25 to 45 in good health. CDR3 residues: CATRRGQGNSNQPQHF. The CDR3 nucleotides read TGTGCCACCCGTCGGGGACAGGGGAATAGCAATCAGCCCCAGCATTTT.